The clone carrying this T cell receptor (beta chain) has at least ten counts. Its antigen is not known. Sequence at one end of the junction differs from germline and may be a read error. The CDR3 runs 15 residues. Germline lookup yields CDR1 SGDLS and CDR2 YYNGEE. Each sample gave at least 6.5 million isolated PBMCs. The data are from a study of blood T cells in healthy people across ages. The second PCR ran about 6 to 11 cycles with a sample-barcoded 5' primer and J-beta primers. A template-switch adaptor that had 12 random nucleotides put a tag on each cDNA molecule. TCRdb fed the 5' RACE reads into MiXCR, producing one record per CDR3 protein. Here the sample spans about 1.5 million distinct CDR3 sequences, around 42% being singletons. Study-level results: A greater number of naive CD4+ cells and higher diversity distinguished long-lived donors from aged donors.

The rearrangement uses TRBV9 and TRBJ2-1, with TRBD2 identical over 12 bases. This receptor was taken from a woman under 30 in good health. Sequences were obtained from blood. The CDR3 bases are TGCGCCAGCAGCGTGACTAGCGGGGGATACAATGAGCAGTTCTTC. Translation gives CASSVTSGGYNEQFF.